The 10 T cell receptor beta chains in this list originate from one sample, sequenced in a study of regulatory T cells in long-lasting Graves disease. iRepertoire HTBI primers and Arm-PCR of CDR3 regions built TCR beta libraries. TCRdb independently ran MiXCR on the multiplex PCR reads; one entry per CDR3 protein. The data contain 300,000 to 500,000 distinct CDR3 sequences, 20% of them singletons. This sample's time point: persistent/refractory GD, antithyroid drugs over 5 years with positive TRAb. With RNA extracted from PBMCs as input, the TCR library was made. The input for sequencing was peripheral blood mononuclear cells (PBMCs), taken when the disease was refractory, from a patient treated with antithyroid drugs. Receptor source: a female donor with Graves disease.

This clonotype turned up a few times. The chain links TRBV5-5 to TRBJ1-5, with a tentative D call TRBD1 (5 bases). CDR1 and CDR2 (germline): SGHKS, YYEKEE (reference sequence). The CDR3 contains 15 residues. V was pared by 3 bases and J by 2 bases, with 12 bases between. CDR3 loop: CASSSLGGGNQPQHF. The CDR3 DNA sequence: TGTGCCAGCAGCTCTCTTGGAGGGGGCAATCAGCCCCAGCATTTT.

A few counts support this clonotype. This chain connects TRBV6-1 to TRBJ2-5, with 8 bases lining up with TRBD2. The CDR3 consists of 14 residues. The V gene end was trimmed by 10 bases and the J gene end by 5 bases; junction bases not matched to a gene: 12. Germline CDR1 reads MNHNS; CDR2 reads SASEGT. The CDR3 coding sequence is TGTGCCATCCAACGGGGGGGGGGATCGGAGACCCAGTACTTC. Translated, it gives CAIQRGGGSETQYF.

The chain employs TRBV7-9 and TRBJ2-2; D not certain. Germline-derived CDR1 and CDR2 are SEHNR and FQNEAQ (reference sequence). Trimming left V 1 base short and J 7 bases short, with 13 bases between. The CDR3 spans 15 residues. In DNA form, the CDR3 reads TGTGCCAGCAGCTTAGGTCGAACTACCTACGGGGAGCTGTTTTTT. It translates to CASSLGRTTYGELFF.

The CDR3 DNA reads TGTGCCAGCAGTCTACGACTGCGGACAGGGGCTTTATACAATGAGCAGTTCTTC. Protein sequence: CASSLRLRTGALYNEQFF. The rearrangement joins TRBV12-3 or TRBV12-4 to TRBJ2-1; 9 nucleotides match TRBD1. The CDR3 runs to 18 residues. The trim removed 5 bases at V and 4 bases at J, leaving 15 bases unmatched.

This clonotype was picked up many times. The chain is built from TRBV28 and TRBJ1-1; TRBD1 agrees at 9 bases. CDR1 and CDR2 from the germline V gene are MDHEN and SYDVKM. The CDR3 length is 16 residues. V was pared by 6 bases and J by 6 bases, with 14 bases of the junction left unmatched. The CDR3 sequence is CASRSGTGIPVSEAFF. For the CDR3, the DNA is TGTGCCAGCAGATCCGGGACAGGGATCCCCGTGTCTGAAGCTTTCTTT.

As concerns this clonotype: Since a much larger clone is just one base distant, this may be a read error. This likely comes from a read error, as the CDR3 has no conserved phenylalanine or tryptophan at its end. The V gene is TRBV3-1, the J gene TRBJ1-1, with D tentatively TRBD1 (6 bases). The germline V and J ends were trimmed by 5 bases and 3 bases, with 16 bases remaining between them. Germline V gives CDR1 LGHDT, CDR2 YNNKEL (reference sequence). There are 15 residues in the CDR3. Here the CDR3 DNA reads TGTGCCAGCAGCGGCCGGGCCAGGGGTTACACTGAAGCTTTCTCT. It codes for CASSGRARGYTEAFS.

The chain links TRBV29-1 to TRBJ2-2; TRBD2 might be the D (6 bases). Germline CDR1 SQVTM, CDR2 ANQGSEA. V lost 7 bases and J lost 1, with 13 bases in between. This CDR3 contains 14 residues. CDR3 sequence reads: CSAEAGLNTGELFF. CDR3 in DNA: TGCAGCGCAGAAGCGGGCTTGAACACCGGGGAGCTGTTTTTT.

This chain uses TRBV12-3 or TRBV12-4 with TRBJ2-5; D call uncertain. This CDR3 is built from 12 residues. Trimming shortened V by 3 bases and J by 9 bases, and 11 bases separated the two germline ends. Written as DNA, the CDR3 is TGTGCCAGCAGTTTGCTTCCGGATGCCCAGTACTTC. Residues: CASSLLPDAQYF.

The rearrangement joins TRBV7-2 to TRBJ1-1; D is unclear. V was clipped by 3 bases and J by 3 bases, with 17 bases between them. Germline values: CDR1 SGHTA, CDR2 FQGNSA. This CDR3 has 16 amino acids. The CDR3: CASSFSNPTVYTEAFF. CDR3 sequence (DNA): TGTGCCAGCAGCTTCTCAAACCCCACAGTTTACACTGAAGCTTTCTTT. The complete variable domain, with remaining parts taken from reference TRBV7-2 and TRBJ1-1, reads GAGVSQSPSNKVTEKGKDVELRCDPISGHTALYWYRQSLGQGLEFLIYFQGNSAPDKSGLPSDRFSAERTGGSVSTLTIQRTQQEDSAVYLCASSFSNPTVYTEAFFGQGTRLTVV.

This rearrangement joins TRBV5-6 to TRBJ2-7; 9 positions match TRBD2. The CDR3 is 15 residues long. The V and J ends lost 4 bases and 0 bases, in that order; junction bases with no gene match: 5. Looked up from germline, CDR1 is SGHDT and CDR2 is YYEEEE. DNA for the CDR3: TGTGCCAGCAGCAGCGGGAGGCCTAGCTCCTACGAGCAGTACTTC. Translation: CASSSGRPSSYEQYF.